One and the same sample provided the 30 T cell receptor delta chains below, sequenced in a study of human gamma delta and Vdelta1 T cells. TCRdb ran CATT on the PCR reads. In the table there are some 13,000 delta-chain clones, roughly 53% of which are singletons. Their recognized antigens are unknown. Specimen: Vdelta1 gamma-delta T cells from blood grown in culture (DOT cells). These receptors were obtained from a human donor in good health.

The V and J genes are TRAV29/DV5 and TRDJ1, with D unresolved. V was pared by 2 bases and J by 0 bases, with 14 bases between. The CDR3 runs 15 residues. Germline CDR1 reads NSMFDY; CDR2 reads ISSIKDK. In DNA, the CDR3 is TGTGCAGCAAGTGAATTCCCGACGTACACCGATAAACTCATCTTT. It yields the protein CAASEFPTYTDKLIF.

This clone was found a few times. This sequence joins TRDV1 and TRDJ1; TRDD2 is a possible D gene (6 bases). Germline V gene sequence: CDR1 TSWWSYY, CDR2 QGS. V dropped 0 bases and J dropped 0 bases, with 23 bases sitting between them. The CDR3 contains 20 residues. The CDR3 DNA reads TGTGCTCTTGGGGAACTAGGTCCCTTCCCTCCTAAGAAGTACACCGATAAACTCATCTTT. Translation gives CALGELGPFPPKKYTDKLIF.

The J gene is TRDJ1, the V gene TRDV1, with a possible D match to TRDD2 (6 bases). Trimming cost V 4 bases and J 0 bases, with 30 bases left between them. The CDR3 runs 21 residues. Germline V gives CDR1 TSWWSYY, CDR2 QGS. The CDR3 DNA is TGTGCTCTTGGGGTATTACTTCCTGATCTCCGGGGGCCCCCATACACCGATAAACTCATCTTT. This gives the protein CALGVLLPDLRGPPYTDKLIF.

This clone came up a few times. The V gene is TRDV1, the J gene TRDJ1, with a tentative D call TRDD3 (6 bases). With 4 bases removed from V and 2 bases from J, the gap between germline ends came to 20 bases. CDR1 TSWWSYY and CDR2 QGS come from the germline V gene. There are 17 residues in the CDR3. The CDR3 loop reads CALGGLRSRGKTDKLIF. The CDR3 DNA follows: TGTGCTCTTGGGGGACTGAGGTCCCGGGGGAAAACCGATAAACTCATCTTT.

This clone was seen a handful of times. The V gene is TRDV1, the J gene TRDJ1, with D unclear. The CDR3 spans 16 residues. Per the germline V gene, CDR1 is TSWWSYY and CDR2 is QGS. The V and J ends lost 2 bases and 0 bases respectively, with 13 bases between them. Here the CDR3 reads CALGEFGRRDTDKLIF. The CDR3 bases are TGTGCTCTTGGGGAATTTGGACGGCGGGACACCGATAAACTCATCTTT.

The V call is TRDV1, the J call TRDJ1; TRDD3 might be the D (6 bases). The CDR3 extends over 21 amino acids. V was cut by 2 bases and J by 0 bases, with 28 bases left in between. Per the germline V gene, CDR1 is TSWWSYY and CDR2 is QGS. The CDR3, as DNA: TGTGCTCTTGGGGAAAAGGGATTGCAACCTCGAGGGGATCTCCACACCGATAAACTCATCTTT. Protein product: CALGEKGLQPRGDLHTDKLIF.

J is TRDJ1 and V is TRDV1, with TRDD3 matching 7 bases. Germline CDR1 is TSWWSYY and CDR2 is QGS. V trimming: 0 bases; J trimming: 0 bases; junction bases outside the gene matches: 34. This CDR3 spans 26 amino acids. The CDR3: CALGELSGPSSYTGVTRWEYTDKLIF. The CDR3 nucleotides read TGTGCTCTTGGGGAACTATCTGGGCCTTCTTCTTATACTGGGGTCACTCGTTGGGAGTACACCGATAAACTCATCTTT.

The chain recombines TRDV1 with TRDJ1; the match to TRDD2 covers 9 bases. This CDR3 is 22 amino acids long. V gave up 2 bases and J gave up 0 bases; unmatched junction bases: 22. Germline CDR1 and CDR2: TSWWSYY and QGS. As DNA, the CDR3 is TGTGCTCTTGGGGAAGGCCTTCCTACTAAGCATGGGGGAGGCCTGTACACCGATAAACTCATCTTT. Amino acid sequence: CALGEGLPTKHGGGLYTDKLIF.

This sequence joins TRDV1 and TRDJ1; no definite D call. The V and J ends lost 1 base and 11 bases respectively, with 29 bases between them. CDR3 length: 18 residues. Germline V lookup: CDR1 TSWWSYY, CDR2 QGS. This CDR3 is CALGERGFPPRGKWELIF. The DNA for the CDR3 is TGTGCTCTTGGGGAACGGGGTTTCCCCCCCCGAGGCAAATGGGAGCTCATCTTT.

Within the sample, this clone is medium-sized (0.01 to 0.1%). At the DNA level, this CDR3 is encoded by other sequences in the same sample as well. The V gene is TRDV1, the J gene TRDJ1, with 8 bases identical to TRDD3. V was pared by 5 bases and J by 0 bases, with 17 bases of the junction left unmatched. CDR1 is TSWWSYY and CDR2 is QGS in the germline V gene. This CDR3 region has 19 residues. Written as DNA, the CDR3 is TGTGCTCTTGGGATCCGTTCCTTTGAGGGATACGCGTACACCGATAAACTCATCTTT. This translates into CALGIRSFEGYAYTDKLIF.

The J gene is TRDJ1, the V gene TRDV1; 7 positions agree with TRDD3. CDR3 length equals 21 residues. Germline CDR1 TSWWSYY, CDR2 QGS. After removal of 0 bases from V and 0 bases from J, the junction contained 19 bases not matched to a gene. The CDR3 nucleotides read TGTGCTCTTGGGGAACTCAACGACCCGGGACTGGGGAATCCTTACACCGATAAACTCATCTTT. It is translated as CALGELNDPGLGNPYTDKLIF.

The table lists this clone with a few counts. This chain uses TRDV1 with TRDJ1; TRDD2 aligns across 8 bases. The CDR3 runs 17 residues. With V trimmed by 2 bases and J by 8 bases, 16 bases remained unmatched. Germline V lookup: CDR1 TSWWSYY, CDR2 QGS. The CDR3 is CALGEYFLPPSKGKLIF. In nucleotides, the CDR3 is TGTGCTCTTGGGGAATACTTCCTACCCCCCTCTAAGGGGAAACTCATCTTT.

J is TRDJ1 and V is TRDV1; 11 nucleotides line up with TRDD3. This CDR3 comprises 20 residues. V shed 6 bases, J shed 5 bases, and the junction held 23 bases outside the gene matches. Germline assignment: CDR1 TSWWSYY and CDR2 QGS. Here the CDR3 DNA reads TGTGCTCTTGGAGGGCGGGGGCCAGACCACCGCTGGGGGATACCTGATAAACTCATCTTT. Its translation: CALGGRGPDHRWGIPDKLIF.

The chain employs TRDV1 and TRDJ1, with 7 bases matching TRDD3. Germline trimming cut 3 bases from V and 2 bases from J; bases unmatched to any gene: 24. The CDR3 consists of 21 residues. Per the germline V gene, CDR1 is TSWWSYY and CDR2 is QGS. CDR3 in amino acids: CALGEGIRLRVGGTATDKLIF. CDR3 coding DNA: TGTGCTCTTGGGGAGGGAATCCGCCTACGTGTTGGGGGAACGGCGACCGATAAACTCATCTTT.

This clone appeared a few times. The V gene is TRDV1, the J gene TRDJ1; no definite D call. V lost 2 bases, J lost 0 bases, and 10 bases lay in between. Germline V gene data show CDR1 as TSWWSYY and CDR2 as QGS. CDR3 length: 15 amino acids. Here the CDR3 reads CALGERGNYTDKLIF. Here the CDR3 DNA reads TGTGCTCTTGGGGAAAGAGGGAACTACACCGATAAACTCATCTTT.

The rearrangement joins TRDV1 to TRDJ1, with a weak D call TRDD3 (6 bases). CDR1 and CDR2 (germline): TSWWSYY, QGS. This CDR3 is built from 17 residues. V shed 1 base and J shed 3 bases, with 18 bases lying between them. The CDR3 DNA sequence: TGTGCTCTTGGGGAACCTTCGGGGGAAAATGGCGCCGATAAACTCATCTTT. Its protein is CALGEPSGENGADKLIF.

This chain uses TRDV1 with TRDJ1; 8 positions match TRDD3. The CDR3 has 17 residues. Germline lookup yields CDR1 TSWWSYY and CDR2 QGS. V dropped 5 bases and J dropped 0; count of bases not matched to a gene: 11. CDR3: CALGILDYWGYTDKLIF. CDR3 nucleotide sequence: TGTGCTCTTGGGATCCTTGATTACTGGGGGTACACCGATAAACTCATCTTT.

About this clone: Mismatch with germline at one junction end may stem from a read error. V gene TRDV1 combines with J gene TRDJ1, with TRDD3 matching over 7 bases. The germline gives CDR1 TSWWSYY, CDR2 QGS. This CDR3 is built from 23 residues. CDR3 DNA sequence: TGTGCTCTTGGGGTCACCATACTGCCTGCAGGTACTGGGGAGTGGGCTGATACCGATAAACGCATCTTT. Protein sequence: CALGVTILPAGTGEWADTDKRIF.

J is TRDJ1 and V is TRDV1; possible D gene TRDD3, 6 bases. Trimming stripped 5 bases from V and 0 bases from J, with 37 bases between. Germline loops: CDR1 TSWWSYY, CDR2 QGS. The CDR3 runs to 23 residues. CDR3 DNA: TGTGCTCTTGGGAGAACCGTTCCTCAGCAGATAAGATACGTCTCCTTCAACACCGATAAACTCATCTTT. Its protein is CALGRTVPQQIRYVSFNTDKLIF.

This clone occurred a few times. The rearrangement links TRDV1 to TRDJ1; 9 positions agree with TRDD3. The germline V gene has CDR1 TSWWSYY and CDR2 QGS. The CDR3 has 19 amino acids. Unmatched junction bases numbered 16, after V lost 2 bases and J lost 3 bases. CDR3 protein: CALGEFVLGETAWADKLIF. CDR3 in DNA: TGTGCTCTTGGGGAATTTGTACTGGGGGAGACCGCGTGGGCCGATAAACTCATCTTT.

The rearrangement uses TRDV1 and TRDJ1; 10 nucleotides align to TRDD3. This CDR3 region has 18 residues. Germline CDR1 reads TSWWSYY; CDR2 reads QGS. With V trimmed by 2 bases and J by 1 base, 10 bases remained unmatched. As DNA, the CDR3 is TGTGCTCTTGGGGAAGCGGGGTGCTGGGGGATAGGCACCGATAAACTCATCTTT. It is translated as CALGEAGCWGIGTDKLIF.

This clone has only a few counts. The V call is TRDV1, the J call TRDJ1; TRDD3 is a possible D gene (5 bases). V was clipped by 5 bases and J by 0 bases, with 16 bases between them. Germline V CDR1 and CDR2: TSWWSYY, QGS. CDR3 length: 16 residues. CDR3 DNA: TGTGCTCTTGGGCGTACTGGACTACTGTACACCGATAAACTCATCTTT. Residues: CALGRTGLLYTDKLIF.

The J gene is TRDJ1, the V gene TRDV1; TRDD2 or TRDD3 may be the D gene (6 bases each). This CDR3 has 22 amino acids. Per germline, CDR1 TSWWSYY and CDR2 QGS. Deletions cut 4 bases from V and 0 bases from J, with 33 bases between. Here the CDR3 DNA reads TGTGCTCTTGGGGCCAGCCTTCCGACCGAATCTGGGGTTTTATTCTACACCGATAAACTCATCTTT. Translated, it gives CALGASLPTESGVLFYTDKLIF.

The count of this clone is one. The J gene is TRDJ1, the V gene TRDV1; D is unresolved. Trimming shortened V by 4 bases and J by 3 bases, and 21 bases separated the two germline ends. The CDR3 runs 17 residues. Germline-derived CDR1 and CDR2 are TSWWSYY and QGS. This CDR3 reads CALGGPLKGPGADKLIF. CDR3 coding DNA: TGTGCTCTTGGGGGGCCCCTTAAGGGTCCCGGGGCCGATAAACTCATCTTT.

The count of this clone is one. V gene TRDV1 combines with J gene TRDJ1; 7 bases agree with TRDD3. Looked up from germline, CDR1 is TSWWSYY and CDR2 is QGS. The CDR3 runs to 27 residues. The trim removed 6 bases at V and 3 bases at J, leaving 46 bases unmatched. This chain's CDR3 is CALGPKGGFAKSQTWGFTQGIPDKLIF. In DNA form, the CDR3 reads TGTGCTCTTGGCCCGAAGGGGGGTTTCGCCAAATCTCAAACCTGGGGGTTCACACAAGGGATCCCCGATAAACTCATCTTT.

In this sample, this clone turned up a few times. The chain employs TRDV1 and TRDJ1; TRDD3 might be the D (6 bases). The CDR3 is 22 amino acids. Germline V CDR1 and CDR2: TSWWSYY, QGS. Deletions cut 2 bases from V and 0 bases from J, with 31 bases between. Here the CDR3 DNA reads TGTGCTCTTGGGGAAAAACTGTCCCCCATTTGGGGGGGAGCAATTTACACCGATAAACTCATCTTT. Its translation is CALGEKLSPIWGGAIYTDKLIF.

This clone was observed a handful of times. V and J are TRDV1 and TRDJ1; D could derive from TRDD2 or TRDD3 (5 bases each). From germline, CDR1 is TSWWSYY and CDR2 QGS. This CDR3 contains 24 residues. The ends were cut back, 3 bases at V and 0 bases at J, with 38 bases in the middle. The CDR3 loop reads CALGESSPGAGYIARLLNTDKLIF. CDR3 in DNA: TGTGCTCTTGGGGAGTCTTCCCCAGGCGCTGGGTATATAGCTCGGCTTCTAAACACCGATAAACTCATCTTT.

In this sample, this clone turned up a few times. This chain uses TRDV3 with TRDJ1; TRDD3 matches 7 bases. Trimming at V came to 2 bases and at J to 0 bases, leaving 21 bases not matched to a gene. The V gene's germline CDR1 is TVYSNPD and CDR2 GDNSRS (reference sequence). The CDR3 covers 19 residues. The CDR3 spells CAFDLHAPCGWGDTDKLIF. As DNA, the CDR3 is TGTGCCTTTGATCTTCATGCTCCGTGTGGCTGGGGGGACACCGATAAACTCATCTTT.

The rearrangement uses TRDV1 and TRDJ1; 12 bases agree with TRDD3. Germline V gene data show CDR1 as TSWWSYY and CDR2 as QGS. CDR3 length: 28 amino acids. After removal of 1 base from V and 4 bases from J, the junction contained 40 bases not matched to a gene. CDR3 sequence reads: CALGEHGPSREESYVVLGDTFFFDKLIF. The CDR3 region has the DNA TGTGCTCTTGGGGAACATGGGCCATCGAGAGAAGAGTCCTACGTCGTACTGGGGGATACTTTTTTTTTCGATAAACTCATCTTT.

The V call is TRDV1, the J call TRDJ1; a possible D gene is TRDD2 (7 bases). The ends were cut back, 2 bases at V and 0 bases at J, with 40 bases in the middle. The CDR3 runs to 25 residues. CDR1 and CDR2 from the germline V gene are TSWWSYY and QGS. The CDR3 coding sequence is TGTGCTCTTGGGGAAGGAACCCCCGCACTTCCTATTAGGGAGATACGGGGGGAGTACACCGATAAACTCATCTTT. It specifies CALGEGTPALPIREIRGEYTDKLIF.